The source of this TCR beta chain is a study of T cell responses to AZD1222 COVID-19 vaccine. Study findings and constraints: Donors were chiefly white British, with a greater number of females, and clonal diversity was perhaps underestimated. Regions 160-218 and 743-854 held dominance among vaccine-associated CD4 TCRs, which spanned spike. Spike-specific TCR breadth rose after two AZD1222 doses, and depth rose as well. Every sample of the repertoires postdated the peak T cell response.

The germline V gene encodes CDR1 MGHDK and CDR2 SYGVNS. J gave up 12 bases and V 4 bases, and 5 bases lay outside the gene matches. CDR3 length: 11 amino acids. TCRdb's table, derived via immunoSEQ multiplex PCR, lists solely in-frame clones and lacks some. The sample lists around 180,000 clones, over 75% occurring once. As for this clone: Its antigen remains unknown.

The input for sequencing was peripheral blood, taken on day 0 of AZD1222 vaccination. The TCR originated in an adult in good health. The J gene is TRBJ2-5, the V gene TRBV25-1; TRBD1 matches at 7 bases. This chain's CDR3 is CASSAPGQKYF. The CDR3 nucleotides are TGTGCCAGCAGTGCTCCGGGACAGAAGTACTTC.